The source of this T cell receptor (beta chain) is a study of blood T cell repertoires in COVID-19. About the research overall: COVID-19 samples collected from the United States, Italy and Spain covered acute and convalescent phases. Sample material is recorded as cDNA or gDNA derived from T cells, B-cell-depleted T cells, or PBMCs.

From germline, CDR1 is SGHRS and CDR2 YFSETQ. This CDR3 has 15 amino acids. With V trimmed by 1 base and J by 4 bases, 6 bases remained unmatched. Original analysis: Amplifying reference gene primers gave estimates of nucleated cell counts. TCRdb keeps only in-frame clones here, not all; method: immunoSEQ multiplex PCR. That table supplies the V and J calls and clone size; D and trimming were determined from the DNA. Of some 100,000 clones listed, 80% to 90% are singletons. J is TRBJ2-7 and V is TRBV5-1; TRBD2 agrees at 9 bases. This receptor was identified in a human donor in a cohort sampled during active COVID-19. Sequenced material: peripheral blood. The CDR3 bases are TGCGCCAGCAGCTTGAGTAGCGGGAGTATTTACGAGCAGTACTTC. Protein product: CASSLSSGSIYEQYF.